The subject of this entry is one T cell receptor beta chain. Its antigen is not yet known. No quality values exist for individual bases; no much larger clone is one base distant. This record comes from a study of cytomegalovirus exposure and HLA in healthy donors (dated by TCRdb to about 2017). Looking at the study overall: According to an earlier analysis of a few hundred of the donors, about 170 million T cells yielded over 90 million unique TCR beta sequences and about 300 Gb of sequence data. Approximately 310 gigabases of sequencing data and 80 million or so unique TCR sequences were included in an early release covering 500 to 750 HLA-typed donors. Among the roughly 400 genotyped donors, more than 70% belonged to the genetic ancestry cluster associated with self-reported Caucasian donors. The study was designed to test whether signatures of past pathogen exposure could be identified by cataloging public T cell receptors. The study profiled the T cell repertoires of 666 subjects by immunosequencing and related them to cytomegalovirus serostatus. In addition to the first cohort of approximately 670 subjects, a separate validation cohort of 100 to 150 different subjects was used. High-throughput TCR immunosequencing, statistical association of individual TCRs with disease status, and machine learning were combined to predict cytomegalovirus infection status. To study patterns of TCR occurrence, a later analysis re-analyzed previously published TCR beta repertoires from 650 to 750 donors and added high-resolution HLA genotyping. Rather than drawing on any new phenotypic data, the later analysis identified candidate immune exposures from TCR beta sequences and the way those sequences occurred across donors. An earlier analysis of fewer than 700 of the donors applied high-throughput TCR beta sequencing to assess whether each TCR beta V gene segment acted as functional or pseudogenic. Donor age, sex, ethnicity and CMV serostatus were collected together with the repertoire data. Genome-wide SNP genotypes for about 55% of the roughly 670 donors were used in a later genetic analysis, which treated that subset as a discovery cohort. All discovery cohort repertoires had been generated using a single sequencing platform. HLA typing included class I and class II loci at four-digit resolution. The number of donors typed differed by locus, with roughly 620-640 for A, B, C, DRB1 and DQB1, 522 for DQA1, nearly 610 for DPA1, and approximately 470 for DPB1. Because of strong linkage in the cohort, roughly five DR-DQ haplotypes were treated as single units for association and clustering. On average, about 240,000 unique TCR beta nucleotide sequences were sequenced per donor among about 400 genotyped donors of the cohort, with 15% to 20% of those sequences being non-productive.

Broader findings and caveats from the paper: In an earlier analysis of 587 of the donors, most TCR beta V segments were observed in productive rearrangements about 87% or about 30% of the time, broadly matching IMGT annotations. The authors suggested that the approach could potentially be generalized to other disease states and immunological phenotypes. Because some donors lacked HLA typing at each locus, the association tests relied only on the typed subset. In vitro tests confirmed that three of the cytomegalovirus-associated TCR beta chains recognize cytomegalovirus antigens. Assigning TCR associations to individual alleles was difficult when HLA alleles, especially DR and DQ, strongly co-occurred. The classifier was reported to diagnose cytomegalovirus status with high specificity and sensitivity in both the original and validation cohorts. Roughly uniform sequencing depth across donors was assumed in presence/absence analyses, although this assumption may not hold. A further reported finding was that TCR beta sequences accurately predicted the HLA-A and HLA-B alleles for most subjects in the first cohort. Specific HLA alleles were associated with roughly 17,000 TCR beta sequences at a false discovery rate of 0.05 in a later analysis. Because the 87-base-pair reads could not distinguish some IMGT-functional V segments, including TRBV6-2 and TRBV6-3, those segments were excluded. The earlier analysis of nearly 600 of the donors excluded 15 to 20 rarely observed V segments, including chromosome 9 orphons, because counts were too low. According to a later genetic analysis, donors in an Asian-associated ancestry cluster had fewer N-insertions in productive TCRs than the roughly 700-donor mean. Most TCR sequences were seen in very few donors, while some public TCRs were found in many individuals. CMV serostatus was the only immune exposure information available for the cohort. This cohort had only TCR beta chains sequenced, and the lack of alpha or paired-chain data limited which features could be detected. A later analysis reported that several top co-occurrence clusters appeared linked to parvovirus B19, influenza, CMV and Epstein-Barr virus. Correlated functional status among segregating V segments might reflect linkage disequilibrium, but an unknown experimental factor could not be ruled out. A later analysis found that most CMV-associated TCR beta chains appeared HLA-restricted, with HLA associations seemingly driven largely by CMV exposure. A later analysis found that TCR association rates varied across HLA loci, with DRB1 alleles showing the most associated TCRs and HLA-C alleles the fewest. In a later genetic analysis, a missense DCLRE1C variant was associated with V-gene and J-gene trimming of TCR beta chains, and the association was replicated in an independent cohort. A group of highly shared sequence variants was considered likely to be a technical artifact of the sequencing pipeline. The study gave a list of some 150 TCR beta chains associated with cytomegalovirus. Compared with equally common non-associated chains, HLA-associated TCR beta chains in a later analysis were more clonally expanded and had lower generation probabilities.

The germline V gene supplies CDR1 MNHEY and CDR2 SVGAGI. Unmatched junction bases come to 8, with V trimmed by 5 bases and J by 9 bases. Taken from cysteine to phenylalanine, the CDR3 has 14 residues. Only the CDR3 part of the read is kept: 42 bases, read in frame from the first base. Receptor libraries were prepared by the immunoSEQ multiplex PCR assay. For the multiplex PCR, a mixture combining 60 forward primers for TCR Vbeta segments and 13 reverse primers for TCR Jbeta segments was used. Amplification of the CDR3 region of rearranged TCR beta genes was performed with a multiplex PCR assay on genomic DNA. The Illumina HiSeq System was used to sequence the amplified TCR beta libraries as 87-base-pair reads. For the original study's pipeline: A later analysis tallied around 80 million unique TCR beta chains across the 610 or so repertoires, and about 10 million of those chains were shared by two or more donors. A nearest-neighbor algorithm error-corrected the raw reads and collapsed the reads into unique sequences, merging closely related sequences to remove PCR and sequencing errors. Alignment of CDR3 sequences to IMGT reference sequences was used to assign V, D and J gene segments. Each retained sequence needed at least a six-nucleotide match to both a V gene segment and a J gene segment. A rearrangement was called productive if the CDR3 had no stop codons and remained in frame with V and J, and every other rearrangement was called non-productive. CDR3 was defined according to IMGT convention as the region running from the second conserved V-encoded cysteine to the conserved J-encoded phenylalanine. Sequences without an unambiguous match to a single V gene segment were excluded from the earlier analysis of approximately 600 of the donors. In an earlier analysis of about 590 of the donors, a V segment was called functional when productive rearrangements were above 56.7%, and segregating when the standard deviation between donors exceeded 5%. A statistical classification framework was built to diagnose cytomegalovirus status from the catalog of TCR beta chain sequences. In a later analysis, V and J genes were assigned by comparing TCR nucleotide sequences against IMGT/GENE-DB human TR gene sequences. Using the TCRdist pipeline, a later analysis assigned CDR3 sequences along with most-parsimonious VDJ recombination scenarios. In a later analysis, each TCR beta chain was defined by its CDR3 amino acid sequence together with its V-gene family, and reads without a unique V-gene family were excluded. In a later analysis, some 600 highly shared, low-generation-probability nucleotide sequences were removed to address suspected cross-contamination and a sequencing artifact. In a later analysis, a clonal expansion index for each public chain was calculated from normalized within-repertoire ranks of inferred template counts. Generation probabilities in a later analysis came from a VDJ recombination model fitted to out-of-frame rearrangements, and those results were checked against IGoR. In a later analysis, hypergeometric tests were used to score TCR-TCR, TCR-HLA and TCR-CMV co-occurrence, with a repertoire-size bias correction applied to TCR pairs. In a later analysis, false discovery rates were estimated by permuting HLA or CMV assignments 20 times. In a later analysis, co-occurring TCRs were grouped using DBSCAN, and TCRdist sequence similarity was added for clustering within HLA-allele-positive subsets. Repertoires with fewer than 30,000 or more than 120,000 public chains were left out of co-occurrence clustering, as were a few repertoires with anomalous nucleotide sharing. This immuneACCESS table, as held by TCRdb, lists in-frame sequences with V and J called but not all clones. Of the missing ones, under half trace to an unresolved V gene in checked studies; the others have no known cause. That table gives V, J and clone size, and the DNA gave D and trimming. In all, the sample holds over 85,000 clones, and around 76% of those were seen once. Together, the top ten hold about 0.53% of the sample.

The cohort consisted of 666 healthy bone marrow donors. All cohort members were sampled while nominally healthy, although unrecorded immune exposures were likely present. The donor tested CMV seronegative, placing the donor among the 350 or so seronegative members of the cohort. Each donor provided a peripheral blood sample, and peripheral blood mononuclear cells were used for TCR beta sequencing. The Qiagen DNeasy Blood Extraction Kit was used to extract genomic DNA from the blood cell samples. The sample was PBMCs. The chain is made from TRBV6-5 and TRBJ1-5, and 9 junctional nucleotides match TRBD1. The origin of this receptor is a man in his thirties or forties in good health and CMV-seronegative. The DNA sequence is given as TGTGCCAGCAGTACGGACAGGGGTCCCGGGCCCCAGCATTTT. Its protein product is CASSTDRGPGPQHF.